What follows describes a single TCR beta chain. Germline V gives CDR1 LNHNV, CDR2 YYDKDF (reference sequence). V lost 1 base and J lost 0, with 9 bases in between. The CDR3 is 16 residues long. These data originate in a study of T cell responses to AZD1222 COVID-19 vaccine. Profiled with immunoSEQ multiplex PCR; TCRdb holds only in-frame clones, not every one. The data show fewer than 200,000 clones, 92% seen once. The sample here was peripheral blood, taken on day 0 of AZD1222 vaccination. This chain joins TRBV15 and TRBJ1-4, with unresolved D. The clonotype originates from an adult in good health. In DNA, the CDR3 is TGTGCCACCAGCAGAGGGTCCACTGCAACTAATGAAAAACTGTTTTTT. This sequence encodes CATSRGSTATNEKLFF.